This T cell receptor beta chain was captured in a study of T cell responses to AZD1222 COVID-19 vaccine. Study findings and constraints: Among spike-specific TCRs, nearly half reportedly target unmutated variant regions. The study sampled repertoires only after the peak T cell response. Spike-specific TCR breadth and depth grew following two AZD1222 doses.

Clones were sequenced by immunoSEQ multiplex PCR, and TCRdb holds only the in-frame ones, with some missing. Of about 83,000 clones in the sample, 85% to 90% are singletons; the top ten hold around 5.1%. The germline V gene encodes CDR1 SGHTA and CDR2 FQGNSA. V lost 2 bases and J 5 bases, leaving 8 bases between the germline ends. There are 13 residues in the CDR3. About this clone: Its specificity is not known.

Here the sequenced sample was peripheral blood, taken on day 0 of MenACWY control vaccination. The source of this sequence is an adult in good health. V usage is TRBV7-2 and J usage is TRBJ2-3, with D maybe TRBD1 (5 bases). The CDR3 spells CASSLLREDTQYF. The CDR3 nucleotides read TGTGCCAGCAGCTTACTCAGGGAAGATACGCAGTATTTT.